Listed below are T cell receptor beta chains from one sample, sequenced in a study of blood T cells in healthy people across ages. TCRdb redid the calling of the 5' RACE reads with MiXCR, one entry per CDR3 protein. The sample shows roughly 1 million distinct CDR3 sequences, around 27% of them seen only once. The same sample was also studied in work on T cells of mothers and their children.

Material: blood. All receptors come from a girl aged 2 to 10 in good health. Each CDR3 is given with its conserved first and last residue. D genes are given only for firm matches. Where a row states a size, it is once, few, many or the class of an expanded clone; other rows omit it.

CDR3nt: TGTGCCAGCAGCCACCGGGATTCCGGGGACTTC
CDR3aa: CASSHRDSGDF
abundance: many
len: 11
d_gene: -
v_gene: TRBV5-6
j_gene: TRBJ2-5

CDR3nt: TGTGCCAGCAGTTCCGGGAAGGTTTTGGTGGATGGCTACACCTTC
CDR3aa: CASSSGKVLVDGYTF
abundance: -
len: 15
d_gene: -
v_gene: TRBV12-3/TRBV12-4
j_gene: TRBJ1-2

CDR3nt: TGCGCCAGCAGCTTGACCGGGACAGGGAGGTATGGCTACACCTTC
CDR3aa: CASSLTGTGRYGYTF
abundance: few
len: 15
d_gene: TRBD1
v_gene: TRBV5-1
j_gene: TRBJ1-2

CDR3nt: TGCAGTGCTAGGGTACAGGGTCTTGGCTACACCTTC
CDR3aa: CSARVQGLGYTF
abundance: -
len: 12
d_gene: -
v_gene: TRBV20-1
j_gene: TRBJ1-2

CDR3nt: TGTGCCAGCAGCCCCTCGCCCTACAGGTTTACCTCCTCCAGTTTGACTAATGAAAAACTGTTTTTT
CDR3aa: CASSPSPYRFTSSSLTNEKLFF
abundance: -
len: 22
d_gene: -
v_gene: TRBV7-6
j_gene: TRBJ1-4

CDR3nt: TGCGCCAGCAGCGACAGGGACAGGAACGAGCAGTACTTC
CDR3aa: CASSDRDRNEQYF
abundance: -
len: 13
d_gene: TRBD1
v_gene: TRBV5-1
j_gene: TRBJ2-7

CDR3nt: TGTGCCAGCAGCTCTTCCCAGCTCCCCCACAGGGGGAAAGATGGCTACACCTTC
CDR3aa: CASSSSQLPHRGKDGYTF
abundance: -
len: 18
d_gene: TRBD1
v_gene: TRBV7-2
j_gene: TRBJ1-2

CDR3nt: TGCGCCAGCAGCCCCACTCAACAGGGAGTAGCCTACGAGCAGTACTTC
CDR3aa: CASSPTQQGVAYEQYF
abundance: -
len: 16
d_gene: -
v_gene: TRBV4-1
j_gene: TRBJ2-7

CDR3nt: TGTGCCAGCAGCTTATATGAGGGGCCTGAAGAGACCCAGTACTTC
CDR3aa: CASSLYEGPEETQYF
abundance: -
len: 15
d_gene: -
v_gene: TRBV13
j_gene: TRBJ2-5

CDR3nt: TGTGCCAGCAGCGTAGGGACGGAATATGGCTACACCTTC
CDR3aa: CASSVGTEYGYTF
abundance: -
len: 13
d_gene: -
v_gene: TRBV9
j_gene: TRBJ1-2

CDR3nt: TGTGCCAGCAGTGCCCAGAGGCGGTCACCCCTCCACTTT
CDR3aa: CASSAQRRSPLHF
abundance: few
len: 13
d_gene: -
v_gene: TRBV12-3/TRBV12-4
j_gene: TRBJ1-6

CDR3nt: TGTGCCAGCAGCTCCGACAGGGAAAACTACAATGAGCAGTTCTTC
CDR3aa: CASSSDRENYNEQFF
abundance: -
len: 15
d_gene: TRBD1
v_gene: TRBV7-2
j_gene: TRBJ2-1

CDR3nt: TGTGCCAGCAGCTTGACCGATCTGGGGGCCTACGAGCAGTACTTC
CDR3aa: CASSLTDLGAYEQYF
abundance: -
len: 15
d_gene: -
v_gene: TRBV7-2
j_gene: TRBJ2-7

CDR3nt: TGCGCCAGCAGCTTGGGGACCCTTGTTCCGACGCCGGGACGATCAGCCAAAGGCACAGATACGCAGTATTTT
CDR3aa: CASSLGTLVPTPGRSAKGTDTQYF
abundance: few
len: 24
d_gene: -
v_gene: TRBV5-1
j_gene: TRBJ2-3

CDR3nt: TGCGCCAGCAGCCAAGATCAGGGGATCTACGAGCAGTACTTC
CDR3aa: CASSQDQGIYEQYF
abundance: -
len: 14
d_gene: -
v_gene: TRBV4-1
j_gene: TRBJ2-7